Below, 21 T cell receptor beta chains from the same sample are listed, as sequenced in a study of blood T cells in healthy people across ages (dated by TCRdb to 2015 to 2017). The library was obtained by 5' RACE. The reads were generated on an Illumina HiSeq 2500. A second roughly 6 to 12 cycle PCR used a sample-barcoded 5' primer and a J-beta primer mix. Through fastp at Q25 and MiXCR, TCRdb rebuilt clones from the public reads, retaining in-frame beta chains. Every entry covers one CDR3 protein and lists the most common genes and DNA from its rows. The sample contains hundreds of thousands of distinct CDR3 sequences, about 42% of them found a single time. Of the sample, roughly 19% falls within the top ten clones. The material sequenced was blood. The receptors here all came from a man aged 55 to 70 in good health.

This clonotype was detected a few times. This chain connects TRBV4-3 to TRBJ1-1; no definite D call. The CDR3 consists of 13 residues. Germline V CDR1 and CDR2: LGHNA, YSLEER. The germline V and J ends were trimmed by 3 bases and 1 base, with 6 bases remaining between them. The CDR3 DNA reads TGCGCCAGCAGCCACGTCAGGAACACTGAAGCTTTCTTT. Translating gives CASSHVRNTEAFF.

The rearrangement links TRBV10-3 to TRBJ1-4; D perhaps matches TRBD1 (6 bases). The germline gives CDR1 ENHRY, CDR2 SYGVKD. Trimming cost V 5 bases and J 6 bases, with 10 bases left between them. The CDR3 consists of 13 residues. The CDR3 spells CAISTGKYEKLFF. The CDR3 nucleotides are TGTGCCATCAGTACAGGGAAGTATGAAAAACTGTTTTTT.

The sample holds one count of this clonotype. The chain is built from TRBV6-2 or TRBV6-3 and TRBJ1-5, with TRBD1 identical over 7 bases. Germline V gene lookup returns CDR1 MNHEY and CDR2 SVGEGT. With V trimmed by 7 bases and J by 7 bases, 4 bases remained unmatched. The CDR3 is made up of 12 amino acids. CDR3 residues: CASTTGLQPQHF. The CDR3 bases are TGTGCCAGCACGACAGGGCTCCAGCCCCAGCATTTT.

The chain uses TRBV27 and TRBJ2-7; D possibly corresponds to TRBD1 (6 bases). The CDR3 totals 14 residues. The V gene's germline CDR1 is MNHEY and CDR2 SMNVEV (reference sequence). Deletions cut 6 bases from V and 2 bases from J, with 14 bases between. The CDR3: CASSPRAGAYEQYF. DNA of the CDR3: TGTGCCAGCAGCCCTCGGGCAGGGGCCTACGAGCAGTACTTC.

This clonotype was picked up many times. The J gene is TRBJ2-7, the V gene TRBV27; no definite D call. The CDR3 runs to 13 residues. From germline, CDR1 is MNHEY and CDR2 SMNVEV (reference sequence). V lost 2 bases and J lost 6, with 11 bases in between. The CDR3 DNA follows: TGTGCCAGCAGTTTAACCCCGTCGGGCGAGCAGTACTTC. Protein: CASSLTPSGEQYF.

This clonotype was counted only a few times. This chain connects TRBV7-3 to TRBJ2-1, with D unclear. The V gene lost 1 base and the J gene lost 10 bases, with 14 bases spanning the gap. This CDR3 is built from 14 residues. CDR1 is SGHTA and CDR2 is FQGTGA in the germline V gene. This CDR3 reads CASSLSGPPGEQFF. CDR3 DNA: TGTGCCAGCAGCTTAAGCGGACCCCCCGGGGAGCAGTTCTTC.

The chain combines TRBV10-2 with TRBJ2-1; unclear D gene. The germline gives CDR1 WSHSY, CDR2 SAAADI. This CDR3 has 14 amino acids. V was trimmed by 3 bases and J by 3 bases, leaving 9 bases between them. The CDR3 DNA follows: TGCGCCAGCAGTGAAGGTCAAATCTACAATGAGCAGTTCTTC. Translating gives CASSEGQIYNEQFF.

A word on this clonotype: The junction and the germline gene differ at one end; a read error may be behind it. The rearrangement joins TRBV12-3 or TRBV12-4 to TRBJ1-1, with D perhaps TRBD1 (5 bases). The CDR3 runs 14 residues. The CDR3 loop reads CVSSFFSGGAEAFF. The CDR3 DNA reads TGTGTCAGCAGTTTTTTCAGTGGAGGGGCTGAAGCTTTCTTT.

This clonotype showed up just a few times. V and J are TRBV6-5 and TRBJ1-1, with D perhaps TRBD1 (5 bases). CDR3 size: 16 residues. Germline CDR1 is MNHEY and CDR2 is SVGAGI. Trimming took off 5 bases at V and 1 base at J, with 17 bases between the two ends. The CDR3 bases are TGTGCCAGCAGTCCGGTGTGGGGGGTAAAGAACACTGAAGCTTTCTTT. It specifies CASSPVWGVKNTEAFF.

V gene TRBV20-1 combines with J gene TRBJ2-1, with TRBD2 matching over 12 bases. With V trimmed by 5 bases and J by 6 bases, 8 bases remained unmatched. The CDR3 runs 15 residues. Germline V gene lookup returns CDR1 DFQATT and CDR2 SNEGSKA (reference sequence). The CDR3 protein is CSAGGSSGGANEQFF. The CDR3 DNA follows: TGCAGTGCTGGGGGTTCTAGCGGGGGGGCCAATGAGCAGTTCTTC.

The rearrangement joins TRBV29-1 to TRBJ2-2, with TRBD1 as a possible D gene (5 bases). Per germline, CDR1 SQVTM and CDR2 ANQGSEA. The CDR3 runs to 15 residues. With 3 bases removed from V and 0 bases from J, the gap between germline ends came to 11 bases. In DNA form, the CDR3 reads TGCAGCGTTGACTTGACAGAGACGAACACCGGGGAGCTGTTTTTT. Residues: CSVDLTETNTGELFF.

This clonotype was picked up many times. The V and J genes are TRBV7-9 and TRBJ2-1; D remains ambiguous. CDR3 length equals 11 residues. The germline CDR1 and CDR2 sequences are SEHNR and FQNEAQ (reference sequence). V lost 4 bases to trimming and J lost 13 bases, with 11 bases between them. In DNA form, the CDR3 reads TGTGCCAGCAGCTCGACCGAGACCCAGTTCTTC. Its translation is CASSSTETQFF.

This clonotype has ten or more counts. The rearrangement joins TRBV4-3 to TRBJ1-1; D gene ambiguous. CDR3 length: 13 amino acids. The V end lost 0 bases, the J end lost 5 bases, and 7 bases lay between the germline ends. Germline lookup yields CDR1 LGHNA and CDR2 YSLEER. The CDR3 nucleotides read TGCGCCAGCAGCCAAGATGGGGTTACTGAAGCTTTCTTT. Translation: CASSQDGVTEAFF.

Concerning this clonotype itself: This may come from a read error, since a much larger clone is one base off. The rearrangement uses TRBV11-2 and TRBJ2-1; D not certain. This CDR3 spans 13 amino acids. V was cut by 2 bases and J by 5 bases, with 7 bases left in between. Per germline, CDR1 SGHAT and CDR2 FQNNGV. CDR3: CASSLPGNNEQFF. The CDR3 DNA reads TGTGCCAGCAGCTTACCTGGGAACAATGAGCAGTTCTTC.

Only a few counts were recorded for this clonotype. The genes are TRBV25-1 and TRBJ2-4, with 7 bases identical to TRBD1. The V segment lost 8 bases and the J segment 3 bases; nucleotides outside the gene matches: 4. CDR1 is MGHDK, CDR2 SYGVNS, per germline. The CDR3 loop spans 13 amino acids. This CDR3 is CASRGQVKNIQYF. For the CDR3, the DNA is TGTGCCAGCCGAGGACAGGTCAAAAACATTCAGTACTTC. The full variable domain, its missing parts supplied by reference TRBV25-1 and TRBJ2-4, is EADIYQTPRYLVIGTGKKITLECSQTMGHDKMYWYQQDPGMELHLIHYSYGVNSTEKGDLSSESTVSRIRTEHFPLTLESARPSHTSQYLCASRGQVKNIQYFGAGTRLSVL.

This clonotype showed up many times. V is TRBV28 and J is TRBJ1-5, with TRBD1 matching 8 bases. Looked up from germline, CDR1 is MDHEN and CDR2 is SYDVKM. Trimming cost V 10 bases and J 2 bases; bases outside gene matches: 4. The CDR3 spans 13 residues. CDR3 sequence: CAIKQGGNQPQHF. The CDR3 bases are TGTGCCATCAAACAGGGGGGCAATCAGCCCCAGCATTTT.

This clonotype was observed a handful of times. The chain recombines TRBV11-2 with TRBJ2-1; D might be TRBD1 (6 bases). The CDR3 runs to 16 residues. Germline V gives CDR1 SGHAT, CDR2 FQNNGV. Trimming took off 5 bases at V and 6 bases at J, with 20 bases between the two ends. Written as DNA, the CDR3 is TGTGCCAGCAGCCCGCACCCACAGGGCTCAGGCAATGAGCAGTTCTTC. Translating gives CASSPHPQGSGNEQFF. Drawing the rest from reference TRBV11-2 and TRBJ2-1, the complete variable domain is EAGVAQSPRYKIIEKRQSVAFWCNPISGHATLYWYQQILGQGPKLLIQFQNNGVVDDSQLPKDRFSAERLKGVDSTLKIQPAKLEDSAVYLCASSPHPQGSGNEQFFGPGTRLTVL.

This clonotype was seen a few times. V and J are TRBV4-3 and TRBJ1-1; possible D gene TRBD1, 6 bases. Trimming removed 0 bases from V and 0 bases from J, with 11 bases in between. Germline CDR1 and CDR2: LGHNA and YSLEER. This CDR3 is built from 16 residues. The CDR3 region has the DNA TGCGCCAGCAGCCAAGACCTACAGGGATTGAACACTGAAGCTTTCTTT. Its translation is CASSQDLQGLNTEAFF.

This clonotype was observed a handful of times. V and J are TRBV20-1 and TRBJ1-5; D remains ambiguous. V was pared by 5 bases and J by 0 bases, with 8 bases between. CDR1 and CDR2 (germline): DFQATT, SNEGSKA (reference sequence). The CDR3 is 13 amino acids. This CDR3 reads CSAPDGSNQPQHF. As DNA, the CDR3 is TGCAGTGCTCCGGACGGTAGCAATCAGCCCCAGCATTTT.

The chain has TRBV18 and TRBJ2-1; possible D gene TRBD1, 6 bases. Germline assignment: CDR1 KGHSH and CDR2 LQKENI. This CDR3 spans 15 amino acids. V lost 4 bases to trimming and J lost 8 bases, with 18 bases between them. CDR3 in DNA: TGTGCCAGCTCACAAGACGCCAGGGGCTTACATGAGCAGTTCTTC. Protein: CASSQDARGLHEQFF.

The rearrangement joins TRBV20-1 to TRBJ1-4; tentative D call: TRBD1 (6 bases). V gave up 5 bases and J gave up 8 bases, with 18 bases separating them. Germline lookup yields CDR1 DFQATT and CDR2 SNEGSKA (reference sequence). The CDR3 runs to 14 residues. CDR3 coding DNA: TGCAGTGCTTTACAGGGCAGCACGTCCGAAAAACTGTTTTTT. This codes for CSALQGSTSEKLFF.